This T cell receptor (beta chain) was documented in a study of cytomegalovirus exposure and HLA in healthy donors. The CDR3 runs 17 residues. Germline V lookup: CDR1 MDHEN, CDR2 SYDVKM. Trimming cost V 4 bases and J 0 bases, with 13 bases left between them. PCR primers comprised 60 Vbeta and 13 Jbeta primers. The data were produced by immunoSEQ multiplex PCR, yet TCRdb's version contains in-frame clones alone and is incomplete. The table records under 150,000 clones, around 66% of them present only once. The V and J genes are TRBV28 and TRBJ2-6, with D possibly TRBD1 on 5 matching bases. This TCR was sampled from a man younger than 35 in good health and CMV-seropositive. Sequenced sample: PBMCs. The CDR3 protein is CASSSTVILSGANVLTF. The CDR3 DNA is TGTGCCAGCAGTTCGACAGTGATTCTCTCTGGGGCCAACGTCCTGACTTTC.